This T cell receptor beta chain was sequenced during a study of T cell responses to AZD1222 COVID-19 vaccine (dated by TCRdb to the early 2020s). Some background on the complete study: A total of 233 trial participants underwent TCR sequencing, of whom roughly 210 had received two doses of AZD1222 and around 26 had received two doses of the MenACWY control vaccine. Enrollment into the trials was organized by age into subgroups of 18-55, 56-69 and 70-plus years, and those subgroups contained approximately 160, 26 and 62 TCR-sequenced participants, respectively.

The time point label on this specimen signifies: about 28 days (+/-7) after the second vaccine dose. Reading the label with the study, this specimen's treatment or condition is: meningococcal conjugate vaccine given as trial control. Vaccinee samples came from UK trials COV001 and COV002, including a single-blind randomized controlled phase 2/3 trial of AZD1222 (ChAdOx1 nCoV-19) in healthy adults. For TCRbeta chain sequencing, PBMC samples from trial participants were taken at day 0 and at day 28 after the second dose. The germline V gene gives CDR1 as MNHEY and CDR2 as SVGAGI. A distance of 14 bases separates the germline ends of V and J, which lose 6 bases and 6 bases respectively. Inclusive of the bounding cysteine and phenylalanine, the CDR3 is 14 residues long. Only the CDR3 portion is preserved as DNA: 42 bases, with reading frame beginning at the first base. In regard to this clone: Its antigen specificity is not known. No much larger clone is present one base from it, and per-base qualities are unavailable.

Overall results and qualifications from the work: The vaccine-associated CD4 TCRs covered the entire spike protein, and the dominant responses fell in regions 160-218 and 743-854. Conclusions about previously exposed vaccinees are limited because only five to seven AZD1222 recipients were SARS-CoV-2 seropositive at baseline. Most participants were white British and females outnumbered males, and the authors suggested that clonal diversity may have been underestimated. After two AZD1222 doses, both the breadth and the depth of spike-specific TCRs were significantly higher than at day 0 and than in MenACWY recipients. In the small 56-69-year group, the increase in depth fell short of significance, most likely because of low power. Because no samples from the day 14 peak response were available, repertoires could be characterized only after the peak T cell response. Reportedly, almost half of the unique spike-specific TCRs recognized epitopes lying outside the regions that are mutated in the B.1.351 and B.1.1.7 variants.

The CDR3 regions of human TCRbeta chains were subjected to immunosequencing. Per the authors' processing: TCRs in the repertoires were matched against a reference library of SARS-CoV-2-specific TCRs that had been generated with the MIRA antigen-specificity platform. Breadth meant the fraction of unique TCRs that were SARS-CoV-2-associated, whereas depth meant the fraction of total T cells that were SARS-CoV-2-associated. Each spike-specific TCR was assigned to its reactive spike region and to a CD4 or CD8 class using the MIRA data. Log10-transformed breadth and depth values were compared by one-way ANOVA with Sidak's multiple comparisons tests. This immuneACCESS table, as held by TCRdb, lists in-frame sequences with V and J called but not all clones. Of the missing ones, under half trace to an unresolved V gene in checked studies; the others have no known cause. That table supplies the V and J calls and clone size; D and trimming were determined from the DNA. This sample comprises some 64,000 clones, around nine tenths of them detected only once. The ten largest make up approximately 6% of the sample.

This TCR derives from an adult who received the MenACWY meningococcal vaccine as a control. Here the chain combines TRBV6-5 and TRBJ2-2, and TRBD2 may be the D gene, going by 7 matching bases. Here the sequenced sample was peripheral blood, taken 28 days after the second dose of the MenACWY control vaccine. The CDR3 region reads CASSYTGRAGELFF. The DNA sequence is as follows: TGTGCCAGCAGCTACACAGGGAGGGCCGGGGAGCTGTTTTTT.